This T cell receptor (beta chain) was documented in a study of blood T cell repertoires in COVID-19 (TCRdb year 2020). About the investigation overall: The collaborator samples originated in the United States, Italy and Spain and spanned the acute and convalescent phases of COVID-19. The repertoires were released in a freely available public database intended as a resource for research on the immune response to SARS-CoV-2. Where HLA class I and class II types were available, the types were taken from metadata supplied by the sample provider, not from assay-based typing. Nearly every sample came with metadata listing a de-identified subject ID, COVID-19 status, age in years and sex. The dataset comprised deeply sampled blood TCRbeta repertoires from subjects exposed to, actively infected with, or recovered from COVID-19. The prospective study material was composed of cDNA or gDNA derived from T cells, B-cell-depleted T cells, or PBMCs. The samples were drawn from the first 160 participants of the ongoing ImmuneRACE study and from more than 1,000 subjects provided by 6 global collaborators. Study-wide findings and limitations: The quantity of clinical and demographic metadata differed by source and by participant and was supplied without curation.

As for this clone: There is no known antigen for this receptor. No quality values exist for individual bases; no much larger clone is one base distant.

The collaborating institutions used their own protocols to collect whole blood in K2EDTA tubes. Collaborator samples were shipped for TCRbeta analysis as frozen whole blood, isolated PBMCs, or DNA extracted from either sample type. Taken from the germline V gene, the CDR1 and CDR2 loops are SGHTA and FQGNSA. Including cysteine and phenylalanine, the CDR3 has 16 amino acids. Only the CDR3 DNA is retained, 48 bases long and in frame from the first base. Germline trimming: 4 bases from V, 7 bases from J; junction bases outside gene matches: 9. TCRbeta CDR3 regions were amplified from genomic DNA by means of the immunoSEQ Assay, a bias-controlled multiplex PCR. The paper's processing steps were these. The number of nucleated cells in each sample was estimated from the amplification of reference gene primers within the assay. Sequence reads were collapsed and filtered to measure the absolute abundance of every unique TCRbeta CDR3 rearrangement. For each sample, productive Simpson clonality was calculated as the square root of Simpson's diversity index across productive rearrangements. TCRdb obtained this table from immuneACCESS and retained in-frame rearrangements with V and J assigned. These tables miss some clones; where compared with another copy, unresolved V genes account for less than half of the shortfall, and the remainder is unexplained. V, J and clone size reflect that table, while D and trimming were determined from the DNA. The sample includes a few hundred thousand clones, with about 88% observed a single time. In total, the top ten clones hold about 3% of the sample.

Rearrangement joined TRBV7-2 to TRBJ2-1; 11 bases in the junction line up with TRBD2. The sequencing sample was made of peripheral blood. This TCR came from a man aged 55-75 years with acute or convalescent COVID-19. The CDR3 protein is CASSSRLAGGNNEQFF. The sequenced DNA is TGTGCCAGCAGCTCCCGCCTAGCGGGGGGCAATAATGAGCAGTTCTTC.